Described below is a single T cell receptor beta chain sequence and its context. The antigen is not known. It was with a sample-barcoded 5' primer and a J-beta primer mix that a second PCR of about 7 to 12 cycles was run. MiXCR, run by TCRdb on the 5' RACE reads, gives a single entry per CDR3 protein. Counted here are about 1 million distinct CDR3 sequences, less than 50% occurring once; the ten biggest clones make up about 20%. This specimen comes from a study of blood T cells in healthy people across ages. Study-level points and caveats: A roughly linear fall in TCR beta diversity per million T cells was seen with increasing age. Considered underestimates were the diversity estimates obtained from one million T cells.

Trimming cost V 1 base and J 4 bases, with 6 bases left between them. The CDR3 sequence is 12 residues long. The V gene's germline CDR1 is DFQATT and CDR2 SNEGSKA (reference sequence). Sequencing used blood. The clonotype originates from a woman aged 55 to 70 in good health. This chain uses TRBV20-1 with TRBJ2-3; unclear D gene. The CDR3: CSARVTADTQYF. The CDR3 nucleotides read TGCAGTGCTAGAGTCACGGCAGATACGCAGTATTTT.